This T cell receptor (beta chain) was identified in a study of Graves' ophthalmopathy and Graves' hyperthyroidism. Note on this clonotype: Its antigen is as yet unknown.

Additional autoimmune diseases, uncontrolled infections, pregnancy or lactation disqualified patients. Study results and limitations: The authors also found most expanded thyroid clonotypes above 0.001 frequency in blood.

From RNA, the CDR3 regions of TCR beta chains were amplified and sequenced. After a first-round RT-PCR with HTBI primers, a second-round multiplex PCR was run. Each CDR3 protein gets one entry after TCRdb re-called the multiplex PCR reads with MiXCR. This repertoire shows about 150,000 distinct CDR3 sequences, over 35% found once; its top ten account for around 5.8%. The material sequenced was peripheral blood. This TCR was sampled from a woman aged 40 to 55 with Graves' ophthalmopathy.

In nucleotides, the CDR3 is TGTGCCAGCAGTTACTCGCAGCTAGGCGGGGTTTACACCGGGGAGCTGTTTTTT. It is translated as CASSYSQLGGVYTGELFF. This chain links TRBV6-2 or TRBV6-3 with TRBJ2-2; a weak D match, TRBD2 (6 bases). Trimming left V 0 bases short and J 3 bases short, with 17 bases between. Germline V lookup: CDR1 MNHEY, CDR2 SVGEGT. This CDR3 spans 18 amino acids.